Shown below are 11 T cell receptor beta chains from a single sample sequenced in a study of regulatory T cells in long-lasting Graves disease. Noted time point: persistent/refractory GD, antithyroid drugs over 5 years with positive TRAb. Following extraction of RNA from PBMCs, that RNA was used to make the TCR library. Through Arm-PCR of CDR3 regions and iRepertoire HTBI primers, TCR beta libraries were built. From the multiplex PCR reads, TCRdb called clonotypes with MiXCR, one entry per CDR3 protein. Here the sample spans 250,000 to 300,000 distinct CDR3 sequences, roughly a fifth being singletons. The specimen was peripheral blood mononuclear cells (PBMCs), collected when the disease was refractory, from a patient treated with antithyroid drugs. The receptors come from a female donor with Graves disease.

This clonotype has a handful of counts. The DNA for the CDR3 is TGCGCCAGCAGTCCCCCAGGTAGGAACGAGCAGTACTTC. This codes for CASSPPGRNEQYF. The rearrangement uses TRBV4-1 and TRBJ2-7; D not resolved. The length of the CDR3 is 13 residues. CDR1 MGHRA and CDR2 YSYEKL come from the germline V gene. V was pared by 6 bases and J by 5 bases, with 14 bases between.

This chain joins TRBV6-1 and TRBJ1-5, with D perhaps matching TRBD1 (6 bases). V dropped 6 bases and J dropped 6 bases, with 18 bases sitting between them. This CDR3 spans 15 amino acids. The germline V gene encodes CDR1 MNHNS and CDR2 SASEGT. The CDR3 loop reads CASSLLQGSAQPQHF. In nucleotides, the CDR3 is TGTGCCAGCAGCCTCCTACAGGGTTCCGCTCAGCCCCAGCATTTT.

The chain is built from TRBV5-1 and TRBJ2-2, with D uncertain. CDR3 length: 15 amino acids. The germline V gene encodes CDR1 SGHRS and CDR2 YFSETQ. The ends were cut back, 2 bases at V and 5 bases at J, with 13 bases in the middle. CDR3 region: CASSFFAGLTGELFF. The CDR3 DNA reads TGCGCCAGCAGCTTTTTTGCCGGGCTTACCGGGGAGCTGTTTTTT.

This clonotype was recorded many times. This chain joins TRBV2 and TRBJ2-5, with 9 bases lining up with TRBD1. Germline V gene data show CDR1 as SNHLY and CDR2 as FYNNEI. The CDR3 loop spans 18 amino acids. Losses at the gene ends were 0 bases for V and 2 bases for J; bases not matched to a gene: 10. DNA for the CDR3: TGTGCCAGCAGTGAAGCACTTCTGGGAGACAGGGGGCAAGAGACCCAGTACTTC. This sequence encodes CASSEALLGDRGQETQYF.

This clonotype was counted at least ten times. The chain combines TRBV18 with TRBJ2-7, with 7 bases lining up with TRBD2. From germline, CDR1 is KGHSH and CDR2 LQKENI. The CDR3 covers 15 residues. After removal of 3 bases from V and 1 base from J, the junction contained 6 bases not matched to a gene. CDR3 sequence (DNA): TGTGCCAGCTCACCGGGTACGGGGGGATCCTACGAGCAGTACTTC. Translated: CASSPGTGGSYEQYF.

This clonotype showed up just a few times. V is TRBV6-1 and J is TRBJ1-5, with a weak D call TRBD1 (5 bases). Germline V gene data show CDR1 as MNHNS and CDR2 as SASEGT. CDR3 size: 13 residues. Between the trimmed V and J ends, which lost 6 bases and 5 bases, there was a span of 11 bases. The chain's CDR3 is CASSPDSYQPQHF. DNA for the CDR3: TGTGCCAGCAGCCCAGACAGCTATCAGCCCCAGCATTTT.

Ten or more counts support this clonotype. This rearrangement joins TRBV12-3 or TRBV12-4 to TRBJ1-1; D gene uncertain. With 5 bases removed from V and 4 bases from J, the gap between germline ends came to 11 bases. This CDR3 contains 13 residues. The CDR3 bases are TGTGCCAGCAGTAATAAAGGGAGCACTGAAGCTTTCTTT. This encodes CASSNKGSTEAFF.

This clonotype was seen many times. The genes are TRBV3-1 and TRBJ2-7; weak D call: TRBD1 (6 bases). CDR3 length: 15 residues. V was cut by 3 bases and J by 4 bases, with 16 bases left in between. Germline V lookup: CDR1 LGHDT, CDR2 YNNKEL (reference sequence). The chain's CDR3 is CASSHLGRGLYEQYF. CDR3 nucleotide sequence: TGTGCCAGCAGCCACTTAGGCAGGGGCTTATACGAGCAGTACTTC.

About this clonotype: The conserved closing phenylalanine or tryptophan is absent in this CDR3, likely reflecting a read error. CDR3 bases: TGTGCCAGCAGCTTAAACCAAGAGACCCAGTACCTC. Translated, it gives CASSLNQETQYL. V and J are TRBV7-9 and TRBJ2-5; no clear D gene. Germline V gene sequence: CDR1 SEHNR, CDR2 FQNEAQ (reference sequence). This CDR3 contains 12 residues. Trimming pared 2 bases from V and 0 bases from J, leaving 1 base between.

For the CDR3, the DNA is TGCAGTGCTAGAGATAGGGTTCAATATGGCTACACCTTC. This codes for CSARDRVQYGYTF. The genes are TRBV20-1 and TRBJ1-2; D unclear. Germline V lookup: CDR1 DFQATT, CDR2 SNEGSKA (reference sequence). This CDR3 comprises 13 residues. Trimming took 0 bases from V and 5 from J, leaving 10 bases between them.

There are many counts of this clonotype. The chain uses TRBV12-3 or TRBV12-4 and TRBJ2-5; D is undetermined. The CDR3 is 15 residues long. The V and J ends lost 3 bases and 4 bases respectively, with 15 bases between them. DNA for the CDR3: TGTGCCAGCAGTTTTGGCCTAGTAGTAGGAGAGACCCAGTACTTC. Its protein product is CASSFGLVVGETQYF.